A single sample is the source of the 21 T cell receptor beta chains below, sequenced in a study of CD8 T cells in ankylosing spondylitis. TCRdb redid the calling of the 5' RACE reads with MiXCR, one entry per CDR3 protein. The table includes 150,000 to 200,000 distinct CDR3 sequences, 15% to 20% detected once. The sample taken for sequencing was blood, either unsorted or a sorted T cell fraction (not recorded which). The receptors here all came from a male donor aged 5-30 years with ankylosing spondylitis or in good health (not recorded which).

This clonotype has a count of ten or more. This rearrangement joins TRBV7-6 to TRBJ1-4, with D perhaps matching TRBD1 (5 bases). V was clipped by 1 base and J by 7 bases, with 19 bases between them. The CDR3 runs 17 residues. Germline CDR1 is SGHVS and CDR2 is FNYEAQ. The CDR3 coding sequence is TGTGCCAGCAGCTTAGGAGAATGGGGACGGCCTTTTGAAAAACTGTTTTTT. It translates to CASSLGEWGRPFEKLFF.

This clonotype was detected many times. The chain carries TRBV27 and TRBJ1-4; possible D gene TRBD1, 5 bases. The germline V gene encodes CDR1 MNHEY and CDR2 SMNVEV (reference sequence). V lost 3 bases and J lost 7, with 15 bases in between. The CDR3 runs 15 residues. The CDR3 protein is CASSLRSGGGEKLFF. DNA of the CDR3: TGTGCCAGCAGTTTGCGTTCCGGGGGAGGTGAAAAACTGTTTTTT.

This clonotype was recorded many times. This sequence joins TRBV12-3 or TRBV12-4 and TRBJ1-3, with D hard to call. CDR3 length equals 14 residues. V was clipped by 5 bases and J by 2 bases, with 10 bases between them. In nucleotides, the CDR3 is TGTGCCAGCAGTCCTCTCGGAACTGGAAACACCATATATTTT. Its translation: CASSPLGTGNTIYF.

V gene TRBV29-1 combines with J gene TRBJ1-1, with D unclear. Germline-derived CDR1 and CDR2 are SQVTM and ANQGSEA. Trimming removed 6 bases from V and 1 base from J, with 9 bases in between. The CDR3 loop spans 12 amino acids. CDR3 region: CSVGLWNTEAFF. In DNA form, the CDR3 reads TGCAGCGTCGGCCTTTGGAACACTGAAGCTTTCTTT.

In its sample, this clonotype was seen many times. This chain connects TRBV5-6 to TRBJ1-2, with unresolved D. V was clipped by 6 bases and J by 8 bases, with 20 bases between them. The CDR3 totals 14 residues. CDR1 and CDR2 (germline): SGHDT, YYEEEE. The CDR3 here is CASKWEDRYGGYTF. The CDR3 DNA is TGTGCCAGCAAATGGGAGGACCGTTATGGCGGCTACACCTTC.

This CDR3 reads CASSLDRLTYEQYF. The CDR3 bases are TGTGCCAGCAGCTTAGACAGACTAACCTACGAGCAGTACTTC. J is TRBJ2-7 and V is TRBV11-1; possibly TRBD2 for D (5 bases). Trimming pared 1 base from V and 2 bases from J, leaving 9 bases between. Germline CDR1 and CDR2: SGHAT and FQDESV (reference sequence). The CDR3 is 14 residues long.

This chain joins TRBV29-1 and TRBJ2-7; 11 bases match TRBD2. Germline V gives CDR1 SQVTM, CDR2 ANQGSEA. J gave up 3 bases and V 0 bases, and 1 base lay outside the gene matches. CDR3 length: 14 amino acids. The CDR3 sequence: CSVEEGTSGYEQYF. The CDR3 DNA reads as TGCAGCGTTGAAGAAGGGACTAGCGGCTACGAGCAGTACTTC.

This clonotype was recorded many times. The chain employs TRBV12-3 or TRBV12-4 and TRBJ2-1; D gene ambiguous. The CDR3 has 12 residues. The V and J ends lost 5 bases and 9 bases respectively, with 11 bases between them. The chain's CDR3 is CASSPARSEQFF. The CDR3 DNA follows: TGTGCCAGCAGTCCCGCTCGGAGTGAGCAGTTCTTC.

In its sample, this clonotype was seen many times. This chain connects TRBV15 to TRBJ2-7; D remains ambiguous. CDR1 is LNHNV, CDR2 YYDKDF, per germline (reference sequence). The germline V and J ends were trimmed by 4 bases and 0 bases, with 4 bases remaining between them. The CDR3 length is 12 residues. This chain's CDR3 is CATSMGSYEQYF. DNA of the CDR3: TGTGCCACCAGCATGGGCTCCTACGAGCAGTACTTC. The whole variable domain, remainder taken from reference TRBV15 and TRBJ2-7, is DAMVIQNPRYQVTQFGKPVTLSCSQTLNHNVMYWYQQKSSQAPKLLFHYYDKDFNNEADTPDNFQSRRPNTSFCFLDIRSPGLGDTAMYLCATSMGSYEQYFGPGTRLTVT.

This clonotype was counted ten times or more. This chain uses TRBV2 with TRBJ1-5; 8 bases match TRBD1. After removal of 6 bases from V and 5 bases from J, the junction contained 3 bases not matched to a gene. The CDR3 runs to 13 residues. Germline lookup yields CDR1 SNHLY and CDR2 FYNNEI. CDR3 amino acids: CASRADRDQPQHF. DNA for the CDR3: TGTGCCAGCAGGGCGGACAGGGATCAGCCCCAGCATTTT.

This clonotype was detected ten times or more. The chain carries TRBV2 and TRBJ2-5; D is unclear. Germline-derived CDR1 and CDR2 are SNHLY and FYNNEI. The CDR3 is 11 amino acids. Trimming took 7 bases from V and 1 from J, leaving 4 bases between them. CDR3 protein: CASTRQETQYF. For the CDR3, the DNA is TGTGCCAGCACGCGCCAAGAGACCCAGTACTTC.

This clonotype was observed many times. The V gene is TRBV29-1, the J gene TRBJ2-2; D perhaps matches TRBD1 (5 bases). The CDR3 is 14 amino acids. The V end lost 4 bases, the J end lost 3 bases, and 12 bases lay between the germline ends. Germline CDR1 and CDR2: SQVTM and ANQGSEA. CDR3 sequence reads: CSVVKGLDTGELFF. DNA of the CDR3: TGCAGCGTTGTGAAGGGGTTGGACACCGGGGAGCTGTTTTTT.

There are many counts of this clonotype. The chain uses TRBV12-3 or TRBV12-4 and TRBJ2-5; D uncertain. With 5 bases removed from V and 5 bases from J, the gap between germline ends came to 15 bases. The CDR3 runs 14 residues. CDR3 DNA sequence: TGTGCCAGCAGTACCCTAGAACCTAGGGAGACCCAGTACTTC. Encoded protein: CASSTLEPRETQYF.

In this sample, this clonotype turned up many times. The V and J genes are TRBV20-1 and TRBJ2-3; D gene uncertain. The V and J ends lost 4 bases and 6 bases respectively, with 11 bases between them. The CDR3 covers 12 residues. Germline V gene sequence: CDR1 DFQATT, CDR2 SNEGSKA (reference sequence). CDR3 nucleotide sequence: TGCAGTGCTAACTCTGGTTCGGATACGCAGTATTTT. This encodes CSANSGSDTQYF.

The chain has TRBV29-1 and TRBJ2-1, with a possible D match to TRBD1 (6 bases). Trimming left V 8 bases short and J 8 bases short, with 22 bases between. CDR3 length equals 14 residues. From germline, CDR1 is SQVTM and CDR2 ANQGSEA. DNA for the CDR3: TGCAGCCTCAGGGGAGTGGCCCCCCTCCATGAGCAGTTCTTC. Encoded protein: CSLRGVAPLHEQFF.

This clonotype has only a few counts. The gene calls are TRBV3-1 and TRBJ2-4, with TRBD2 matching 7 bases. The V gene's germline CDR1 is LGHDT and CDR2 YNNKEL (reference sequence). The V segment lost 3 bases and the J segment 1 base; nucleotides outside the gene matches: 6. This CDR3 is built from 16 residues. The chain's CDR3 is CASSQDQLAAKNIQYF. DNA of the CDR3: TGTGCCAGCAGCCAGGATCAACTAGCGGCCAAAAACATTCAGTACTTC.

The genes are TRBV20-1 and TRBJ2-7, with 9 bases matching TRBD2. This CDR3 is built from 15 residues. V shed 4 bases and J 5 bases; nucleotides not matched to a gene: 12. Germline CDR1 and CDR2: DFQATT and SNEGSKA (reference sequence). The CDR3 coding sequence is TGCAGTGCTAAAGGCCTAGCGGGAAGAATTGACGAGCAGTACTTC. Its protein is CSAKGLAGRIDEQYF.

The chain carries TRBV20-1 and TRBJ2-7, with unresolved D. The CDR3 consists of 15 residues. V was trimmed by 5 bases and J by 0 bases, leaving 17 bases between them. Germline V lookup: CDR1 DFQATT, CDR2 SNEGSKA (reference sequence). The CDR3: CSAPAQVRFSYEQYF. The CDR3 DNA reads as TGCAGTGCTCCCGCTCAGGTGCGGTTCTCCTACGAGCAGTACTTC.

The chain employs TRBV20-1 and TRBJ2-5; 9 positions match TRBD1. The CDR3 has 12 residues. The V gene end was trimmed by 6 bases and the J gene end by 5 bases; junction bases not matched to a gene: 4. CDR1 and CDR2 from the germline V gene are DFQATT and SNEGSKA (reference sequence). The CDR3 loop is CSARTGAETQYF. In nucleotides, the CDR3 is TGCAGTGCGAGGACAGGGGCTGAGACCCAGTACTTC.

In its sample, this clonotype was seen many times. The rearrangement uses TRBV3-1 and TRBJ2-5; 14 bases are shared with TRBD2. Germline CDR1 LGHDT, CDR2 YNNKEL (reference sequence). Trimming at V came to 6 bases and at J to 5 bases, leaving 8 bases not matched to a gene. This CDR3 is 16 amino acids long. The CDR3 DNA follows: TGTGCCAGCAGGCGTACGGGACTAGCGGGAGTTGAGACCCAGTACTTC. It encodes CASRRTGLAGVETQYF.

Ten or more counts support this clonotype. This sequence joins TRBV3-1 and TRBJ2-1; 8 bases line up with TRBD2. Germline trimming cut 4 bases from V and 6 bases from J; bases unmatched to any gene: 5. Germline CDR1 LGHDT, CDR2 YNNKEL (reference sequence). The CDR3 totals 14 residues. The CDR3 DNA follows: TGTGCCAGCAGCCTTGGGACTAGTAGCAATGAGCAGTTCTTC. Translating it yields CASSLGTSSNEQFF.